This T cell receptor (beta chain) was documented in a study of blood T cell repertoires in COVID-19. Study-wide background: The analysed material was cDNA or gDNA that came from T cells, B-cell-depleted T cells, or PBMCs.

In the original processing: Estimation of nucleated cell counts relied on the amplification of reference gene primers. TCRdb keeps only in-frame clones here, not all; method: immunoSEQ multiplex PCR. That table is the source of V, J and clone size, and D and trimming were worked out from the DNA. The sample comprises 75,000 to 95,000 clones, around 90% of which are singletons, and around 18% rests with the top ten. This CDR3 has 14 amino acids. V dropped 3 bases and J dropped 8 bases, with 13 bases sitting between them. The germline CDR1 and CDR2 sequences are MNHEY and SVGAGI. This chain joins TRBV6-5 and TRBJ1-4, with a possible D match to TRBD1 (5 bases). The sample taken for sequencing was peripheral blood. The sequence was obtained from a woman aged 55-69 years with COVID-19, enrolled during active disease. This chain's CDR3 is CASSYRGGSEKLFF. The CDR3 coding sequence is TGTGCCAGCAGTTATAGGGGTGGTAGCGAAAAACTGTTTTTT.